Below are 28 T cell receptor beta chains sequenced from a single sample in a study of cytomegalovirus exposure and HLA in healthy donors (dated by TCRdb to about 2017). The library came from the immunoSEQ multiplex PCR assay. For the multiplex PCR, a mixture combining 60 forward primers for TCR Vbeta segments and 13 reverse primers for TCR Jbeta segments was used. TCRdb took over this immuneACCESS table, retaining in-frame rearrangements with V and J assigned. Such tables are incomplete; in checked studies, under half of the missing clones stem from an unresolved V gene, and the remainder is unexplained. The sample yields more than 85,000 clones; 69% were counted once. Together, the top ten hold 1.2% of the sample. Input material: PBMCs. The origin of the receptors is a female donor in good health and CMV-seronegative.

Written as DNA, the CDR3 is TGTGCCAGTAGTCCAGGGACAGGGGGCTACGAGCAGTACTTC. Translation: CASSPGTGGYEQYF. The gene calls are TRBV19 and TRBJ2-7, with 11 bases aligning to TRBD1. This CDR3 is 14 amino acids long. V shed 5 bases, J shed 3 bases, and the junction held 3 bases outside the gene matches. Germline V gene data show CDR1 as LNHDA and CDR2 as SQIVND (reference sequence).

The rearrangement links TRBV4-3 to TRBJ2-2; the match to TRBD2 covers 8 bases. In germline, CDR1 is LGHNA, CDR2 YSLEER. The CDR3 is made up of 15 amino acids. The V gene end was trimmed by 0 bases and the J gene end by 8 bases; junction bases not matched to a gene: 5. CDR3 sequence reads: CASSQELAVQGELFF. CDR3 coding DNA: TGCGCCAGCAGCCAAGAACTAGCGGTACAGGGGGAGCTGTTTTTT.

CDR3 loop: CASRYSLGGRDGSTGELFF. As DNA, the CDR3 is TGTGCCAGCAGATATAGTCTCGGGGGGCGGGATGGGAGCACCGGGGAGCTGTTTTTT. This rearrangement joins TRBV11-2 to TRBJ2-2; D perhaps matches TRBD2 (7 bases). V was shortened by 6 bases and J by 4 bases, with 27 bases between the two germline ends. Germline CDR1 reads SGHAT; CDR2 reads FQNNGV. The CDR3 consists of 19 residues. Together with reference TRBV11-2 and TRBJ2-2, the CDR3 gives the full variable domain: EAGVAQSPRYKIIEKRQSVAFWCNPISGHATLYWYQQILGQGPKLLIQFQNNGVVDDSQLPKDRFSAERLKGVDSTLKIQPAKLEDSAVYLCASRYSLGGRDGSTGELFFGEGSRLTVL.

This chain connects TRBV6-1 to TRBJ2-7, with D perhaps matching TRBD2 (5 bases). The V gene lost 3 bases and the J gene lost 3 bases, with 12 bases spanning the gap. The CDR3 covers 14 residues. In germline, CDR1 is MNHNS, CDR2 SASEGT. The CDR3 loop reads CASSEGSGLYEQYF. Written as DNA, the CDR3 is TGTGCCAGCAGTGAGGGGAGCGGACTCTACGAGCAGTACTTC.

V gene TRBV7-2 combines with J gene TRBJ2-1; D not resolved. Germline loops: CDR1 SGHTA, CDR2 FQGNSA. There are 12 residues in the CDR3. Trimming cost V 3 bases and J 8 bases, with 8 bases left between them. The CDR3 sequence is CASSFFGDEQFF. The CDR3, as DNA: TGTGCCAGCAGCTTCTTTGGAGATGAGCAGTTCTTC.

The chain combines TRBV9 with TRBJ2-5; 10 positions match TRBD2. This CDR3 comprises 15 residues. Trimming at V came to 8 bases and at J to 1 base, leaving 8 bases not matched to a gene. The germline V gene encodes CDR1 SGDLS and CDR2 YYNGEE. CDR3 DNA sequence: TGTGCCAGTCAGCGGGAGGGTATTGGCCAAGAGACCCAGTACTTC. This gives the protein CASQREGIGQETQYF.

This chain uses TRBV19 with TRBJ1-2; perhaps TRBD1 as D (6 bases). Per the germline V gene, CDR1 is LNHDA and CDR2 is SQIVND (reference sequence). The germline V and J ends were trimmed by 6 bases and 7 bases, with 12 bases remaining between them. The CDR3 totals 12 residues. Here the CDR3 DNA reads TGTGCCAGTAGCCTCACAGGGAGTGGCTACACCTTC. As protein: CASSLTGSGYTF.

This clone was found a few times. The genes are TRBV7-2 and TRBJ2-7, with D possibly matching TRBD1 (5 bases). This CDR3 contains 14 residues. V lost 2 bases to trimming and J lost 2 bases, with 10 bases between them. CDR1 and CDR2 (germline): SGHTA, FQGNSA. The CDR3 coding sequence is TGTGCCAGCAGCTTATTGGCAGGGACCTACGAGCAGTACTTC. It yields the protein CASSLLAGTYEQYF.

This clone was picked up one time. The V gene is TRBV19, the J gene TRBJ1-4; 8 bases are a match to TRBD1. The J segment lost 7 bases and the V segment lost 10 bases, leaving 8 bases of the junction unmatched. CDR3 size: 13 residues. In germline, CDR1 is LNHDA, CDR2 SQIVND (reference sequence). CDR3 DNA sequence: TGTGCCACTCAGGGGGCGAGGGGTGAAAAACTGTTTTTT. It translates to CATQGARGEKLFF.

The chain is built from TRBV10-3 and TRBJ1-1; 8 bases map to TRBD1. The CDR3 is made up of 13 amino acids. The trim removed 6 bases at V and 3 bases at J, leaving 3 bases unmatched. Germline V gene data show CDR1 as ENHRY and CDR2 as SYGVKD. The CDR3 DNA sequence: TGTGCCATCAGAATGGACAGGGACACTGAAGCTTTCTTT. It encodes CAIRMDRDTEAFF.

The table lists this clone with a few counts. This sequence joins TRBV7-8 and TRBJ2-5, with D possibly matching TRBD1 (6 bases). The CDR3 has 15 residues. Looked up from germline, CDR1 is SGHVS and CDR2 is FQNEAQ. Deletions cut 7 bases from V and 0 bases from J, with 15 bases between. This CDR3 reads CASTNMDSYQETQYF. The CDR3 DNA follows: TGTGCCAGCACCAATATGGACAGCTACCAAGAGACCCAGTACTTC.

This clone has a handful of counts. The chain is built from TRBV10-3 and TRBJ2-2; the match to TRBD2 covers 9 bases. Losses at the gene ends were 7 bases for V and 1 base for J; bases not matched to a gene: 4. This CDR3 comprises 15 residues. Germline V lookup: CDR1 ENHRY, CDR2 SYGVKD. CDR3 protein: CAIKTSGQNTGELFF. CDR3 nucleotides: TGTGCCATCAAGACTAGCGGTCAGAACACCGGGGAGCTGTTTTTT.

This clone was detected only a few times. The chain carries TRBV5-1 and TRBJ2-4, with 8 bases matching TRBD1. The germline CDR1 and CDR2 sequences are SGHRS and YFSETQ. The CDR3 contains 16 residues. After removal of 4 bases from V and 10 bases from J, the junction contained 16 bases not matched to a gene. In DNA form, the CDR3 reads TGCGCCAGCAGCGTCGAAACCCTCGACAGGGGTGCTATTCAGTACTTC. Residues: CASSVETLDRGAIQYF.

The rearrangement uses TRBV7-9 and TRBJ1-3; D unresolved. The length of the CDR3 is 16 residues. The germline gives CDR1 SEHNR, CDR2 FQNEAQ (reference sequence). Trimming removed 5 bases from V and 0 bases from J, with 14 bases in between. For the CDR3, the DNA is TGTGCCAGCAGCCTACCCGCGGGAGACTCTGGAAACACCATATATTTT. Its protein is CASSLPAGDSGNTIYF.

This clone was observed once. This sequence joins TRBV28 and TRBJ2-1; TRBD1 matches at 8 bases. The CDR3 is 14 amino acids. Germline values: CDR1 MDHEN, CDR2 SYDVKM. Trimming at V came to 6 bases and at J to 6 bases, leaving 7 bases not matched to a gene. The CDR3 spells CASSRGQAPNEQFF. Here the CDR3 DNA reads TGTGCCAGCAGCAGGGGACAGGCCCCCAATGAGCAGTTCTTC.

This sequence joins TRBV6-1 and TRBJ1-5; D is undetermined. The CDR3 has 15 amino acids. Trimming removed 2 bases at V and 0 bases at J, with 8 bases between. Germline lookup yields CDR1 MNHNS and CDR2 SASEGT. The CDR3 here is CASSEYSYSNQPQHF. In nucleotides, the CDR3 is TGTGCCAGCAGTGAATACAGCTATAGCAATCAGCCCCAGCATTTT.

The chain combines TRBV7-3 with TRBJ2-7; 10 bases are shared with TRBD2. CDR1 is SGHTA and CDR2 is FQGTGA in the germline V gene. This CDR3 is built from 15 residues. The trim removed 5 bases at V and 6 bases at J, leaving 10 bases unmatched. CDR3: CASSPYRLAGVEQYF. In DNA, the CDR3 is TGTGCCAGCAGCCCCTACCGGCTAGCGGGAGTCGAGCAGTACTTC.

The V call is TRBV7-8, the J call TRBJ2-7; TRBD1 matches 8 bases. Trimming removed 5 bases from V and 3 bases from J; junction bases left unmatched: 12. Germline lookup yields CDR1 SGHVS and CDR2 FQNEAQ. The length of the CDR3 is 16 residues. The CDR3 DNA follows: TGTGCCAGCAGCGGACGCAGGGGGCGCGATCGCTACGAGCAGTACTTC. Translated: CASSGRRGRDRYEQYF.

This chain joins TRBV30 and TRBJ1-5; no clear D. This CDR3 has 13 residues. With 4 bases removed from V and 3 bases from J, the gap between germline ends came to 10 bases. Looked up from germline, CDR1 is GTSNPN and CDR2 is SVGIG (reference sequence). The DNA of the CDR3 is TGTGCCTGGATTCACAGTTTCAATCAGCCCCAGCATTTT. Translation gives CAWIHSFNQPQHF.

The chain recombines TRBV29-1 with TRBJ2-7; 9 bases line up with TRBD1. V trimming: 5 bases; J trimming: 3 bases; junction bases outside the gene matches: 8. The CDR3 has 14 amino acids. From germline, CDR1 is SQVTM and CDR2 ANQGSEA. CDR3 coding DNA: TGCAGCGTTCCGGGACAGGGTGCGGGCTACGAGCAGTACTTC. The encoded protein is CSVPGQGAGYEQYF.

The rearrangement joins TRBV5-1 to TRBJ1-1, with 8 bases lining up with TRBD1. The germline CDR1 and CDR2 sequences are SGHRS and YFSETQ. Trimming cost V 1 base and J 0 bases; bases outside gene matches: 8. This CDR3 contains 17 residues. The DNA for the CDR3 is TGCGCCAGCAGCTTGCGGACAGGGTCCATTGTGAACACTGAAGCTTTCTTT. This sequence encodes CASSLRTGSIVNTEAFF.

The V gene is TRBV30, the J gene TRBJ2-1; D is perhaps TRBD2 (6 bases). This CDR3 spans 12 amino acids. Germline values: CDR1 GTSNPN, CDR2 SVGIG (reference sequence). V was trimmed by 8 bases and J by 3 bases, leaving 11 bases between them. In nucleotides, the CDR3 is TGTGCCCTCTGGGACTTCTACAATGAGCAGTTCTTC. Amino acids: CALWDFYNEQFF.

V and J are TRBV5-4 and TRBJ1-1; a possible D gene is TRBD1 (5 bases). Germline V lookup: CDR1 SGHNT, CDR2 YYREEE (reference sequence). V lost 0 bases to trimming and J lost 2 bases, with 11 bases between them. CDR3 length equals 15 residues. As DNA, the CDR3 is TGTGCCAGCAGCTTGGAGGCGACAGTTAACACTGAAGCTTTCTTT. Translated: CASSLEATVNTEAFF.

This clone was recorded only once. The genes are TRBV5-4 and TRBJ1-1, with a possible D match to TRBD1 (6 bases). The CDR3 is 13 amino acids. Trimming cost V 5 bases and J 4 bases, with 12 bases left between them. CDR1 is SGHNT and CDR2 is YYREEE in the germline V gene (reference sequence). CDR3 loop: CASRHRVATEAFF. CDR3 nucleotide sequence: TGTGCCAGCAGACACAGGGTCGCCACTGAAGCTTTCTTT.

This sequence joins TRBV7-2 and TRBJ2-3, with a tentative D call TRBD2 (6 bases). CDR1 SGHTA and CDR2 FQGNSA come from the germline V gene. V gave up 7 bases and J gave up 6 bases, with 17 bases separating them. The length of the CDR3 is 14 residues. As DNA, the CDR3 is TGTGCCAGCACCTCGCCCCAGCGGGCCGATACGCAGTATTTT. As protein: CASTSPQRADTQYF.

The chain recombines TRBV4-1 with TRBJ2-2; D may be TRBD2 (8 bases). CDR1 and CDR2 from the germline V gene are MGHRA and YSYEKL. The CDR3 runs 18 residues. V dropped 2 bases and J dropped 4 bases, with 20 bases sitting between them. CDR3 region: CASSQSRGGTAFTGELFF. The DNA for the CDR3 is TGCGCCAGCAGCCAATCCCGGGGGGGGACAGCGTTCACCGGGGAGCTGTTTTTT.

The chain has TRBV4-3 and TRBJ2-2, with TRBD2 as a possible D gene (5 bases). Germline lookup yields CDR1 LGHNA and CDR2 YSLEER. The V end was cut by 4 bases, the J end by 6 bases, with 15 bases between. The CDR3 is 15 residues long. The CDR3 sequence: CASSPSSPGSGELFF. The CDR3 region has the DNA TGCGCCAGCAGCCCAAGCTCACCGGGGTCCGGGGAGCTGTTTTTT.

The genes are TRBV10-3 and TRBJ2-1, with 12 bases that match TRBD2. The J segment lost 0 bases and the V segment lost 4 bases, leaving 7 bases of the junction unmatched. This CDR3 has 18 amino acids. Looked up from germline, CDR1 is ENHRY and CDR2 is SYGVKD. The CDR3: CAISGGLAGRRSYNEQFF. The CDR3 bases are TGTGCCATCAGTGGTGGACTAGCGGGGCGACGCTCCTACAATGAGCAGTTCTTC.